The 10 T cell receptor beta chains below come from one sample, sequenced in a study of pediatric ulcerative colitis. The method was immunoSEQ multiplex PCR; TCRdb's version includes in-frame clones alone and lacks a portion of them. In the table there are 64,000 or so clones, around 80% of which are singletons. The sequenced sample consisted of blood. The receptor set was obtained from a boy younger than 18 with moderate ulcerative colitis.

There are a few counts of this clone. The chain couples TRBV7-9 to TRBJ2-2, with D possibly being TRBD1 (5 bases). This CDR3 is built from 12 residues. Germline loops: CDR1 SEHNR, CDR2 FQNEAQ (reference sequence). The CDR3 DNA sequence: TGTGCGACCAGGGTGAACACCGGGGAGCTGTTTTTT. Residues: CATRVNTGELFF.

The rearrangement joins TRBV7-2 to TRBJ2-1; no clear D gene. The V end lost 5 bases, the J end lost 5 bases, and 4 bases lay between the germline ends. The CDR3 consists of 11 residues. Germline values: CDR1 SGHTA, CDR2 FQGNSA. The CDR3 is CASSAHNEQFF. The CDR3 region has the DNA TGTGCCAGCAGCGCCCACAATGAGCAGTTCTTC.

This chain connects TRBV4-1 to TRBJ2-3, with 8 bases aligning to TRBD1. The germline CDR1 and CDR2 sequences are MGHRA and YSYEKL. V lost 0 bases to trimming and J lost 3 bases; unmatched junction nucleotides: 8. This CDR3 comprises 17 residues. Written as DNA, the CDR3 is TGCGCCAGCAGCCAAGAGGGTGCCAGGGGGCGAACAGATACGCAGTATTTT. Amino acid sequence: CASSQEGARGRTDTQYF.

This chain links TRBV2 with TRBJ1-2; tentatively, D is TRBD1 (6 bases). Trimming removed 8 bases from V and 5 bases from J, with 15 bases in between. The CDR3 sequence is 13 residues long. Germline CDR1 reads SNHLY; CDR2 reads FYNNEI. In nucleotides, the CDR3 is TGTGCCAGCCCCAGGCGGGGGGCGTATGGCTACACCTTC. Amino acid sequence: CASPRRGAYGYTF.

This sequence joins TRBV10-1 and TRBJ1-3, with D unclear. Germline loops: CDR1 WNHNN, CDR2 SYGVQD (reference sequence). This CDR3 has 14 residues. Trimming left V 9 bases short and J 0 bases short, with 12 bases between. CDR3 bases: TGCGCCAGACGAGGGAGGATCTCTGGAAACACCATATATTTT. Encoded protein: CARRGRISGNTIYF.

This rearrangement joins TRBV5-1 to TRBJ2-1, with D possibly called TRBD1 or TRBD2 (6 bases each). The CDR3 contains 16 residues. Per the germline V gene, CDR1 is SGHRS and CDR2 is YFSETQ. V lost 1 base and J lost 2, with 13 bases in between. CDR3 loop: CASSLTGGLTYNEQFF. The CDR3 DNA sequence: TGCGCCAGCAGCTTGACCGGGGGCCTTACCTACAATGAGCAGTTCTTC.

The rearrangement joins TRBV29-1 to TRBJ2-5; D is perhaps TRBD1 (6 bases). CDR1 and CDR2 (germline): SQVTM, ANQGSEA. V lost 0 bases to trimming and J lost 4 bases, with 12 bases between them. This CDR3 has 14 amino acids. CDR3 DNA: TGCAGCGTTGAAGAGTCACAGGGTCGAGAGACCCAGTACTTC. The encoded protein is CSVEESQGRETQYF. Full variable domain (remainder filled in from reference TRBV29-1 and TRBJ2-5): SAVISQKPSRDICQRGTSLTIQCQVDSQVTMMFWYRQQPGQSLTLIATANQGSEATYESGFVIDKFPISRPNLTFSTLTVSNMSPEDSSIYLCSVEESQGRETQYFGPGTRLLVL.

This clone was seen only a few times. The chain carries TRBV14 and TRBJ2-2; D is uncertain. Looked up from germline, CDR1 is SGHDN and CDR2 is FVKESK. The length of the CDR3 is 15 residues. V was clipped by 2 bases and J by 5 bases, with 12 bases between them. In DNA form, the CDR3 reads TGTGCCAGCAGCCAATACTATTATCCAACCGGGGAGCTGTTTTTT. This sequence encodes CASSQYYYPTGELFF. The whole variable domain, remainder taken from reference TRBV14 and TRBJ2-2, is EAGVTQFPSHSVIEKGQTVTLRCDPISGHDNLYWYRRVMGKEIKFLLHFVKESKQDESGMPNNRFLAERTGGTYSTLKVQPAELEDSGVYFCASSQYYYPTGELFFGEGSRLTVL.

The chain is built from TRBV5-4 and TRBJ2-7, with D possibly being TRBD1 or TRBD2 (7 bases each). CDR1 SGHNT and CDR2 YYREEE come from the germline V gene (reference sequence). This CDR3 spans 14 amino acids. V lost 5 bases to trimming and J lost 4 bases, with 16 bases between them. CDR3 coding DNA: TGTGCCAGCAGTGCCAGGGGGGAGGGATACGAGCAGTACTTC. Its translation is CASSARGEGYEQYF.

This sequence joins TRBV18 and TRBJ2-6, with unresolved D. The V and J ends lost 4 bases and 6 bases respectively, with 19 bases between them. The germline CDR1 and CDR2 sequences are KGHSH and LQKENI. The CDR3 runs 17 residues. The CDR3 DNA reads TGTGCCAGCTCACGAGCTGACCGCGAAGGTGAGGCCAACGTCCTGACTTTC. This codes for CASSRADREGEANVLTF.